A selection of T cell receptor beta chains follows, all from one sample in a study of blood T cell repertoires in COVID-19. Method: immunoSEQ multiplex PCR; TCRdb's copy keeps in-frame clones and lacks some. The data show about 140,000 clones, 65% to 80% seen once. Sequencing used peripheral blood. The receptors were sampled from a man aged 80 or over with acute or convalescent COVID-19. Each CDR3 is given with its conserved first and last residue. Each record gives: D gene, V gene, J gene, clone size, CDR3 protein, CDR3 DNA. The D gene is left open where the match is weak. Some rows mark clone size as missing; the rest say once, few, many or name a class of expanded clone.

d_call: TRBD1
v_call: TRBV27
j_call: TRBJ2-2
clone_size: .
cdr3_aa: CASSPTGSGELFF
cdr3_nt: TGTGCCAGCAGTCCGACAGGGTCCGGGGAGCTGTTTTTT

d_call: TRBD1
v_call: TRBV12-3/TRBV12-4
j_call: TRBJ2-7
clone_size: .
cdr3_aa: CASRSTGAHEQYF
cdr3_nt: TGTGCCAGCAGATCGACAGGGGCCCACGAGCAGTACTTC

d_call: .
v_call: TRBV7-3
j_call: TRBJ2-2
clone_size: .
cdr3_aa: CASRHRDTGELFF
cdr3_nt: TGTGCCAGCAGACACAGGGACACCGGGGAGCTGTTTTTT

d_call: .
v_call: TRBV6-2/TRBV6-3
j_call: TRBJ2-3
clone_size: .
cdr3_aa: CASSYGPGADTQYF
cdr3_nt: TGTGCCAGCAGTTATGGGCCCGGTGCAGATACGCAGTATTTT

d_call: TRBD1
v_call: TRBV19
j_call: TRBJ1-5
clone_size: .
cdr3_aa: CASSKGGTGLNQPQHF
cdr3_nt: TGTGCCAGTAGCAAAGGGGGGACAGGTCTAAATCAGCCCCAGCATTTT

d_call: TRBD2
v_call: TRBV6-5
j_call: TRBJ2-1
clone_size: .
cdr3_aa: CASSYVGLALNEQFF
cdr3_nt: TGTGCCAGCAGTTACGTTGGACTAGCGCTCAATGAGCAGTTCTTC

d_call: .
v_call: TRBV5-1
j_call: TRBJ2-1
clone_size: .
cdr3_aa: CASSLGGLLQFF
cdr3_nt: TGCGCCAGCAGCTTGGGGGGACTTCTGCAGTTCTTC

d_call: .
v_call: TRBV28
j_call: TRBJ2-1
clone_size: once
cdr3_aa: CASSLGAYRAEDEQFF
cdr3_nt: TGTGCCAGCAGTTTAGGGGCCTACAGGGCAGAAGATGAGCAGTTCTTC

d_call: .
v_call: TRBV15
j_call: TRBJ1-5
clone_size: .
cdr3_aa: CATSVQSGTKGNQPQHF
cdr3_nt: TGTGCCACCAGCGTACAATCGGGGACAAAGGGCAATCAGCCCCAGCATTTT

d_call: TRBD1
v_call: TRBV28
j_call: TRBJ2-2
clone_size: .
cdr3_aa: CASIRPGQGGAGELFF
cdr3_nt: TGTGCCAGCATTCGCCCGGGACAGGGGGGGGCCGGGGAGCTGTTTTTT

d_call: TRBD1
v_call: TRBV4-2
j_call: TRBJ1-5
clone_size: .
cdr3_aa: CASSQDQGAVGNNQPQHF
cdr3_nt: TGTGCCAGCAGCCAAGATCAGGGGGCGGTGGGGAACAATCAGCCCCAGCATTTT

d_call: TRBD1
v_call: TRBV30
j_call: TRBJ1-2
clone_size: .
cdr3_aa: CACLDRDFYGYTF
cdr3_nt: TGTGCCTGTCTCGACAGGGATTTTTATGGCTACACCTTC

d_call: .
v_call: TRBV3-1/TRBV3-2
j_call: TRBJ2-5
clone_size: .
cdr3_aa: CASGTTIQGETQYF
cdr3_nt: TGTGCCAGCGGAACCACAATCCAGGGGGAGACCCAGTACTTC